Following are 12 T cell receptor beta chains from one sample sequenced in a study of cytomegalovirus exposure and HLA in healthy donors. In the PCR, 60 Vbeta and 13 Jbeta primers were used. The assay was immunoSEQ multiplex PCR, and TCRdb's table has in-frame clones only and misses some. The data contain about 140,000 clones, just under 85% of them seen just once; the ten biggest clones take up around 4.1%. The source material was PBMCs. The receptor source for this set is a man in his forties in good health and CMV-seropositive.

The V call is TRBV4-2, the J call TRBJ2-3; 11 nucleotides match TRBD2. Germline assignment: CDR1 LGHNA and CDR2 YNFKEQ. V dropped 0 bases and J dropped 6; count of bases not matched to a gene: 5. This CDR3 comprises 16 residues. The CDR3 DNA follows: TGTGCCAGCAGCCAAGATGGTACTAGCGGGAGCGATACGCAGTATTTT. Its protein product is CASSQDGTSGSDTQYF.

The chain recombines TRBV7-9 with TRBJ2-7, with TRBD2 matching 12 bases. Germline trimming cut 6 bases from V and 4 bases from J; bases unmatched to any gene: 10. Germline V gives CDR1 SEHNR, CDR2 FQNEAQ (reference sequence). This CDR3 spans 16 amino acids. CDR3 in amino acids: CASRPLAGGKRYEQYF. Written as DNA, the CDR3 is TGTGCCAGCAGACCACTAGCGGGGGGAAAGAGGTACGAGCAGTACTTC. The variable domain in full, with the rest retrieved from reference TRBV7-9 and TRBJ2-7, is DTGVSQNPRHKITKRGQNVTFRCDPISEHNRLYWYRQTLGQGPEFLTYFQNEAQLEKSRLLSDRFSAERPKGSFSTLEIQRTEQGDSAMYLCASRPLAGGKRYEQYFGPGTRLTVT.

The rearrangement joins TRBV30 to TRBJ1-3, with D possibly matching TRBD1 (5 bases). This CDR3 comprises 20 residues. Trimming took 3 bases from V and 0 from J, leaving 27 bases between them. Germline assignment: CDR1 GTSNPN and CDR2 SVGIG (reference sequence). CDR3 in DNA: TGTGCCTGGAGGGGGTACCGGCGGGGCCTACAAAGGGGCTCTGGAAACACCATATATTTT. This gives the protein CAWRGYRRGLQRGSGNTIYF.

This chain joins TRBV7-9 and TRBJ1-4; TRBD1 matches at 7 bases. The CDR3 runs 15 residues. From germline, CDR1 is SEHNR and CDR2 FQNEAQ (reference sequence). Germline trimming cut 5 bases from V and 6 bases from J; bases unmatched to any gene: 9. For the CDR3, the DNA is TGTGCCAGCAGCCCTCGGGACAGTAGATATGAAAAACTGTTTTTT. Its translation is CASSPRDSRYEKLFF.

The gene calls are TRBV6-5 and TRBJ2-3, with 10 bases aligning to TRBD2. CDR1 is MNHEY and CDR2 is SVGAGI in the germline V gene. The CDR3 contains 15 residues. Losses at the gene ends were 2 bases for V and 6 bases for J; bases not matched to a gene: 5. The CDR3 DNA is TGTGCCAGCAGTTACACAGCGGGAGGGCCGGATACGCAGTATTTT. As protein: CASSYTAGGPDTQYF.

Concerning this clone itself: Mismatch with germline at one junction end may stem from a read error. The rearrangement joins TRBV4-1 to TRBJ1-2; 7 positions match TRBD1. CDR3 length: 16 residues. CDR1 MGHRA and CDR2 YSYEKL come from the germline V gene. This chain's CDR3 is CTSSQRGLQGLDGYTF. The CDR3 region has the DNA TGCACCAGCAGCCAACGCGGGTTACAGGGGCTCGATGGCTACACCTTC.

The chain combines TRBV19 with TRBJ1-2, with D possibly TRBD1 on 6 matching bases. V lost 1 base, J lost 9 bases, and 12 bases lay in between. In germline, CDR1 is LNHDA, CDR2 SQIVND (reference sequence). CDR3 length equals 13 residues. CDR3 in DNA: TGTGCCAGTAGTATAGCGGCAGGGGAACGCTACACCTTC. Its translation is CASSIAAGERYTF.

This rearrangement joins TRBV4-1 to TRBJ2-1, with TRBD2 identical over 7 bases. Germline V lookup: CDR1 MGHRA, CDR2 YSYEKL. The trim removed 4 bases at V and 10 bases at J, leaving 10 bases unmatched. The CDR3 consists of 14 residues. Here the CDR3 reads CASSRSGTIQEQFF. The DNA for the CDR3 is TGCGCCAGCAGCCGCTCAGGGACTATACAAGAGCAGTTCTTC.

The chain joins TRBV13 to TRBJ2-7, with D possibly being TRBD2 (5 bases). The CDR3 length is 12 residues. Per germline, CDR1 PRHDT and CDR2 FYEKMQ (reference sequence). The V end lost 5 bases, the J end lost 4 bases, and 9 bases lay between the germline ends. The DNA for the CDR3 is TGTGCCAGCAGCGGACTGCGGTACGAGCAGTACTTC. Residues: CASSGLRYEQYF.

Details on this clone: An end of the junction does not agree with germline; a read error may underlie this. The gene calls are TRBV6-5 and TRBJ1-2; D gene unclear. Germline V CDR1 and CDR2: MNHEY, SVGAGI. The length of the CDR3 is 13 residues. The CDR3, as DNA: TGTGCCAGCAGTGACTCGAGATCATATGGCTACACCTTC. Its translation: CASSDSRSYGYTF.

The chain carries TRBV7-2 and TRBJ2-7; 7 nucleotides match TRBD1. The CDR3 has 12 residues. V lost 4 bases to trimming and J lost 9 bases; unmatched junction nucleotides: 6. Germline loops: CDR1 SGHTA, CDR2 FQGNSA. The CDR3 is CASSSRQGWQYF. CDR3 nucleotide sequence: TGTGCCAGCAGCTCTAGACAGGGCTGGCAGTACTTC.

The gene calls are TRBV5-6 and TRBJ1-1; D might be TRBD1 (6 bases). The V end lost 2 bases, the J end lost 4 bases, and 21 bases lay between the germline ends. Germline V lookup: CDR1 SGHDT, CDR2 YYEEEE. The CDR3 totals 17 residues. The chain's CDR3 is CASSFVRGFLRGTEAFF. CDR3 DNA sequence: TGTGCCAGCAGCTTTGTTAGGGGGTTCCTACGCGGCACTGAAGCTTTCTTT.